This is a list of T cell receptor beta chains from one sample in a study of cytomegalovirus exposure and HLA in healthy donors. Produced via immunoSEQ multiplex PCR; TCRdb's table is partial and in-frame only. The table includes approximately 220,000 clones, about three quarters detected once. The specimen was PBMCs. These receptors were collected from a man in his forties or fifties in good health and CMV-seronegative. The CDR3 runs from the conserved cysteine through the conserved F or W.

17 | TRBV9 | CASSPTAGGSPTDTQYF
13 | TRBV2 | CASSPQGKTEAFF
14 | TRBV7-2 | CASSLVQGAGEQYF
14 | TRBV10-3 | CAISESWAQDTQYF
13 | TRBV4-3 | CASSQTSAQPQHF
13 | TRBV6-6 | CASRAGGGSPLHF
13 | TRBV6-5 | CASSYQEYYEQYF
16 | TRBV9 | CASSHGQGDGSDTQYF
16 | TRBV2 | CASKKASGQGAYEQYF
14 | TRBV10-3 | CAISDRDTYNEQFF
15 | TRBV11-2 | CASSGTGTANTEAFF
16 | TRBV5-1 | CASSPPTSGRVYEQYF
15 | TRBV6-5 | CASSSRTGGPYEQYF
16 | TRBV2 | CASSEFGGFDNSPLHF
15 | TRBV19 | CATGYRTGSKETQYF
14 | TRBV6-4 | CASSPLQGNNEQFF
13 | TRBV11-2 | CASSLSTGEGYTF
17 | TRBV6-1 | CASSGTLFPAANYGYTF
16 | TRBV28 | CASSLFAGQGRNTIYF
13 | TRBV2 | CASSKQGYTEAFF
13 | TRBV27 | CASSFEANSPLHF
16 | TRBV27 | CASSLFSGTGIGEQYF
20 | TRBV19 | CASTVRGLAGVPSPTDTQYF
12 | TRBV5-1 | CASSLGPQAQYF
16 | TRBV7-9 | CASSLRGSAVQETQYF
14 | TRBV19 | CASSMTGNVHEQYF
16 | TRBV6-6 | CASSYSDRGPTGELFF
15 | TRBV5-4 | CASSLPTGAHNEQFF
15 | TRBV10-3 | CAIRPGQGDLGGYTF
12 | TRBV19 | CASVHRDTEAFF
14 | TRBV9 | CASSQTQGASPLHF
14 | TRBV6-4 | CASSASRAGVGYTF
14 | TRBV9 | CASSRTGGDYGYTF
14 | TRBV18 | CASSRGQGNTEAFF
14 | TRBV5-1 | CASGMADWRYGYTF